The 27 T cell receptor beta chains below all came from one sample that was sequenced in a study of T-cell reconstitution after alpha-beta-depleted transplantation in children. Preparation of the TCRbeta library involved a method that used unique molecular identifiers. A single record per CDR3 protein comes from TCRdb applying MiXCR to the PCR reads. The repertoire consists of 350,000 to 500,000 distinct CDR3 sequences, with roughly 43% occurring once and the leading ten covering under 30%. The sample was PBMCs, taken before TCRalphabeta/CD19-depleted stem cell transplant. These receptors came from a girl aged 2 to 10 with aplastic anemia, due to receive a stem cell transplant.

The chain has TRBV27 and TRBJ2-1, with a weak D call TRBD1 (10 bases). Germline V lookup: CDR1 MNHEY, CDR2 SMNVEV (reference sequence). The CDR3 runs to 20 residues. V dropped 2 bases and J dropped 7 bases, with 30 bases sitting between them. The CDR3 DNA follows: TGTGCCAGCAGTTTAAGGTGGACAGGGGGAGCATTAGCGGGGGAGAATGAGCAGTTCTTC. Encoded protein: CASSLRWTGGALAGENEQFF.

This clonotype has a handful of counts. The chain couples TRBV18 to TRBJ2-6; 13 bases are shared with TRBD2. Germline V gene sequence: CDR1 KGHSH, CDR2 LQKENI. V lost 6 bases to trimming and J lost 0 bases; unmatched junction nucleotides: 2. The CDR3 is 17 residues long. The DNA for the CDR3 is TGTGCCAGCTCGCGGACTAGCGGGAGCTCTGGGGCCAACGTCCTGACTTTC. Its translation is CASSRTSGSSGANVLTF.

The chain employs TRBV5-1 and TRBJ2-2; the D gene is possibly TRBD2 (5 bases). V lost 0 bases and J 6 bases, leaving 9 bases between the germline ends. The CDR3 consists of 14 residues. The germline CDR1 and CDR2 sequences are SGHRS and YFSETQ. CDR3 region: CASSLGESAGELFF. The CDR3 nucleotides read TGCGCCAGCAGCTTGGGGGAGTCGGCCGGGGAGCTGTTTTTT.

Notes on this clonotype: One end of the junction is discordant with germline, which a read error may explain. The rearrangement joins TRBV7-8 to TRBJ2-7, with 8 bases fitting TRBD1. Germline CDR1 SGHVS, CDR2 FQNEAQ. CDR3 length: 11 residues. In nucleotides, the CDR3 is TGTGCCAGCAGCTCCGCAGGGGGCGCAGGATTC. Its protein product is CASSSAGGAGF. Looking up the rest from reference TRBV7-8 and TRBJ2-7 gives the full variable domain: GAGVSQSPRYKVAKRGQDVALRCDPISGHVSLFWYQQALGQGPEFLTYFQNEAQLDKSGLPSDRFFAERPEGSVSTLKIQRTQQEDSAVYLCASSSAGGAGFGPGTRLTVT.

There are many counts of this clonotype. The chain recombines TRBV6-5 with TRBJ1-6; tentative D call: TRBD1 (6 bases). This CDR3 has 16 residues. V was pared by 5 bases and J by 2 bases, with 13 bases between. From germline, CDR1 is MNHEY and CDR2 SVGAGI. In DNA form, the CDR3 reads TGTGCCAGCAGTCTACAGGGAGTCGCCTATAATTCACCCCTCCACTTT. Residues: CASSLQGVAYNSPLHF.

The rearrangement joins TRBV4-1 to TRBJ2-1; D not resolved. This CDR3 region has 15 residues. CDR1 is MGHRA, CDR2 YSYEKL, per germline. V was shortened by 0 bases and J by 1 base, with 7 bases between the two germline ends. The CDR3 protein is CASSQDMGSYNEQFF. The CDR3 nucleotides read TGCGCCAGCAGCCAAGATATGGGGTCCTACAATGAGCAGTTCTTC.

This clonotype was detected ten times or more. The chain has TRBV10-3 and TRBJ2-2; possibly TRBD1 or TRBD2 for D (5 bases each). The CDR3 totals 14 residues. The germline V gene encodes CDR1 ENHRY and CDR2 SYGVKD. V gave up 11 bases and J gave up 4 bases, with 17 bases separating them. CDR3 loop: CASRARGGTGELFF. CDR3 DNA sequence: TGTGCCTCCAGGGCGAGGGGCGGCACCGGGGAGCTGTTTTTT.

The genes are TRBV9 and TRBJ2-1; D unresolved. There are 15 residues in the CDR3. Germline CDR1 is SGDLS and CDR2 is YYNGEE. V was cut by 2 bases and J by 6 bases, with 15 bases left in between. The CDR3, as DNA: TGTGCCAGCAGCGTGGTCGCGCAGCAAAGCAATGAGCAGTTCTTC. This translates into CASSVVAQQSNEQFF.

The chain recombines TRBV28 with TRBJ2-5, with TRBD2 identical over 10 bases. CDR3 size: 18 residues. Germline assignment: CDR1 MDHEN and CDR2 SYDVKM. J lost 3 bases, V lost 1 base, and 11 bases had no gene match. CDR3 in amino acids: CASSLFPSGSRLKETQYF. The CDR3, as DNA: TGTGCCAGCAGTTTATTTCCTAGCGGGAGCCGACTCAAAGAGACCCAGTACTTC.

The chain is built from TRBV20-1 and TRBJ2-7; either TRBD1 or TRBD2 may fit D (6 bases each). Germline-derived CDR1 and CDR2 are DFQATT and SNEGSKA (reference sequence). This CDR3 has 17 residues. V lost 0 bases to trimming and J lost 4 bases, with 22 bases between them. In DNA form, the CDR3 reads TGCAGTGCTAGAGATACTATTAGGGACATCGGAGGGTACGAGCAGTACTTC. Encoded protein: CSARDTIRDIGGYEQYF.

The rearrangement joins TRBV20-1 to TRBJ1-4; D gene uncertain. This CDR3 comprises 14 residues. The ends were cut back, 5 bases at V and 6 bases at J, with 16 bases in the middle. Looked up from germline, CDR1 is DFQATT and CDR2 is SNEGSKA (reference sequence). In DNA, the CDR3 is TGCAGTGCTGCCGCTCCACCTTGGGATGAAAAACTGTTTTTT. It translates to CSAAAPPWDEKLFF.

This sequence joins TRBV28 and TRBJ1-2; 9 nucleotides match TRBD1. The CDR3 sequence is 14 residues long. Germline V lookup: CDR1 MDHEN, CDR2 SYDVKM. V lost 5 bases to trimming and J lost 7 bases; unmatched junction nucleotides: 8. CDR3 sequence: CASSLGTGHAGYTF. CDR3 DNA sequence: TGTGCCAGCAGTCTCGGGACAGGGCATGCTGGCTACACCTTC.

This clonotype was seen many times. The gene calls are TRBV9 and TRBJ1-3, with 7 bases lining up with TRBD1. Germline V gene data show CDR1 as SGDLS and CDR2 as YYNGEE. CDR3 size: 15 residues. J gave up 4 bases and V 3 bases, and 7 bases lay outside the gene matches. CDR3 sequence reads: CASSAAGGTGNTIYF. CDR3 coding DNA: TGTGCCAGCAGCGCCGCAGGGGGAACGGGAAACACCATATATTTT.

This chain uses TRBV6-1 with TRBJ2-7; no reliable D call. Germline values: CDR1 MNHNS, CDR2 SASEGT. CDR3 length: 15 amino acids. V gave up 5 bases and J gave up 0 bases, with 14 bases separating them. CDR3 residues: CASSPQGSLSYEQYF. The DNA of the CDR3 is TGTGCCAGCAGTCCCCAAGGTAGCCTCTCCTACGAGCAGTACTTC.

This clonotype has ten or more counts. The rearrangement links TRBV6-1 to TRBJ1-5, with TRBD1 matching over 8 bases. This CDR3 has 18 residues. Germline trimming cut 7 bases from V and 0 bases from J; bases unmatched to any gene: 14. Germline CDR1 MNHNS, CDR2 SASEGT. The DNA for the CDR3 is TGTGCCAGCATCCTGGGGCAGGGGGCCCTAATTAGCAATCAGCCCCAGCATTTT. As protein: CASILGQGALISNQPQHF.

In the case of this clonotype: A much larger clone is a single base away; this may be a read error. CDR3 loop: CASSLVAGSESPLHF. The CDR3 DNA follows: TGCGCCAGCAGCTTGGTTGCAGGGAGCGAATCACCCCTCCACTTT. The J gene is TRBJ1-6, the V gene TRBV5-1, with D possibly matching TRBD1 (5 bases). Trimming left V 0 bases short and J 10 bases short, with 14 bases between. Germline lookup yields CDR1 SGHRS and CDR2 YFSETQ. The CDR3 covers 15 residues.

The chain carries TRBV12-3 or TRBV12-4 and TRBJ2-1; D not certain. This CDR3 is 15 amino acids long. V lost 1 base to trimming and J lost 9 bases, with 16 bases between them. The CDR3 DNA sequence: TGTGCCAGCAGTTTAGTCGGCGGCCCCATCGGTGAGCAGTTCTTC. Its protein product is CASSLVGGPIGEQFF.

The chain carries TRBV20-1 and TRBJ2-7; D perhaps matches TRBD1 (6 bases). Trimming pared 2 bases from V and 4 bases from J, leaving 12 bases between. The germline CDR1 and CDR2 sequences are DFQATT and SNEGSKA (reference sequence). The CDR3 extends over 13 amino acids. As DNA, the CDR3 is TGCAGTGCTAGATTCAGGGGAGCTTACGAGCAGTACTTC. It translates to CSARFRGAYEQYF.

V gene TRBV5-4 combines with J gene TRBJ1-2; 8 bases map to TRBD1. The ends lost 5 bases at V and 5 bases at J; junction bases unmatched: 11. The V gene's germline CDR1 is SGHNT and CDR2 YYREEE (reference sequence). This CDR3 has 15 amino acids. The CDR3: CASSAVDRVNYGYTF. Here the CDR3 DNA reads TGTGCCAGCAGTGCTGTGGACAGGGTTAATTATGGCTACACCTTC.

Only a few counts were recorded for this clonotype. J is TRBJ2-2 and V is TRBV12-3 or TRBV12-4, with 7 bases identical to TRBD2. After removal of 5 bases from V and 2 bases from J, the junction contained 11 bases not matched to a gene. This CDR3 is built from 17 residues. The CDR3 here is CASSPRRGGSNTGELFF. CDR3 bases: TGTGCCAGCAGTCCCCGTCGTGGCGGGAGCAACACCGGGGAGCTGTTTTTT.

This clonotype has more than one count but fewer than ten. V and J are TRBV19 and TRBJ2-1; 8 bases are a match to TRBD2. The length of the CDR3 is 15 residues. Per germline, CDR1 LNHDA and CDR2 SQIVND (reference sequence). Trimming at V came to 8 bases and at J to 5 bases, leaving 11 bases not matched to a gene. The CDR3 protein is CASRLAQWRDNEQFF. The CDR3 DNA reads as TGTGCCAGTCGACTAGCGCAGTGGAGAGACAATGAGCAGTTCTTC.

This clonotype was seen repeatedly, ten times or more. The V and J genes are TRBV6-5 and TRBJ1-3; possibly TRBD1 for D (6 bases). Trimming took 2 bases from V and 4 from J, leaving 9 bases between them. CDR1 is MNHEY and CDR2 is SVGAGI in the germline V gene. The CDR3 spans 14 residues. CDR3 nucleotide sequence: TGTGCCAGCAGTTACGGCCAGGGGGGAAACACCATATATTTT. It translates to CASSYGQGGNTIYF.

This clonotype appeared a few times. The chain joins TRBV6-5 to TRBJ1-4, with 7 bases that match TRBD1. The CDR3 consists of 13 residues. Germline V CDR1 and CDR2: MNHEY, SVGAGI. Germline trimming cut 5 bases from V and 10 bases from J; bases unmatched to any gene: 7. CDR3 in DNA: TGTGCCAGCAGTCGGGACAGTCTGGCAAAACTGTTTTTT. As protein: CASSRDSLAKLFF.

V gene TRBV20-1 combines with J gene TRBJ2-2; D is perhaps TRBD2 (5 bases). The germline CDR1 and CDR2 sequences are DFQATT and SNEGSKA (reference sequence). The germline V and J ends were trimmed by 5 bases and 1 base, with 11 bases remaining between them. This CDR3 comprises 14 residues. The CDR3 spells CSAEPGRNTGELFF. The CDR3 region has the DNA TGCAGTGCTGAACCGGGAAGGAACACCGGGGAGCTGTTTTTT.

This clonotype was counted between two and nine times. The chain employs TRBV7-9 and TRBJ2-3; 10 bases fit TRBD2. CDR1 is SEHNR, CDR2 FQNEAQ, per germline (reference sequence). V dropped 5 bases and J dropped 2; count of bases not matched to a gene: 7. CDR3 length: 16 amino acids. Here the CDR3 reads CASSEIAGGYTDTQYF. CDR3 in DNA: TGTGCCAGCAGCGAGATAGCGGGAGGATACACAGATACGCAGTATTTT.

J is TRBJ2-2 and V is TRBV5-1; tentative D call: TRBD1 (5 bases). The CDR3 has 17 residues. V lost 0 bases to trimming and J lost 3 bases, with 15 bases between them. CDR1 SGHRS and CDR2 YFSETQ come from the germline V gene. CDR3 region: CASSLGQGSFDTGELFF. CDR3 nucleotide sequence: TGCGCCAGCAGCTTGGGGCAGGGATCGTTTGACACCGGGGAGCTGTTTTTT.

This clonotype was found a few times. The CDR3: CASRETGLSSGANVLTF. CDR3 DNA sequence: TGTGCCAGCAGAGAGACAGGGCTTAGCTCTGGGGCCAACGTCCTGACTTTC. The genes are TRBV27 and TRBJ2-6, with 7 positions matching TRBD1. The V gene's germline CDR1 is MNHEY and CDR2 SMNVEV (reference sequence). J lost 0 bases, V lost 6 bases, and 8 bases had no gene match. CDR3 length: 17 residues.